The sequence of this TCR beta chain was determined in a study of T cells and Merkel cell carcinoma outcomes. CDR1 and CDR2 from the germline V gene are MNHNY and SVGAGI (reference sequence). There are 15 residues in the CDR3. J was trimmed by 0 bases and V by 6 bases; bases with no gene match: 5. Here immunoSEQ multiplex PCR was the method, and the copy in TCRdb shows in-frame clones only, minus some. Altogether 15,000 to 25,000 clones are present, approximately 80% being singletons, with the ten largest covering roughly 3.3%. The sample was tumor tissue from Merkel cell carcinoma. This chain uses TRBV6-6 with TRBJ2-1, with 7 bases aligning to TRBD1. This sequence was found in a human donor with Merkel cell carcinoma. CDR3 nucleotide sequence: TGTGCCAGCAGCCCGGACAGGCTCTCCTACAATGAGCAGTTCTTC. It codes for CASSPDRLSYNEQFF.